This T cell receptor beta chain was recorded in a study of T-cell memory formation after mild COVID-19. As for the study in general: The TCR clusters were mostly specific to one donor.

Study-wide results and caveats: The study detected some responding clones in pre-infection memory, suggesting cross-reactive memory joined. Largely, contracting CD4+ clones fell within CM and EM, and contracting CD8+ clones within EMRA.

This clonotype was recorded a few times. The target antigen is unknown. From germline, CDR1 is SEHNR and CDR2 FQNEAQ (reference sequence). The CDR3 loop spans 16 amino acids. J lost 2 bases, V lost 4 bases, and 7 bases had no gene match. Constant-segment primers were used for 5'RACE, and the resulting TCR alpha and TCR beta cDNA libraries carried sample barcodes and UMIs. From the 5' RACE reads, TCRdb called clonotypes with MiXCR, one entry per CDR3 protein. The data show around 500,000 distinct CDR3 sequences, with 15% to 20% seen just once and approximately 13% held by the top ten. The sequence was obtained from an adult woman who had mild COVID-19 (a few samples of this study predate the infection). Cell type and time point are not known. The J gene is TRBJ2-5, the V gene TRBV7-9, with 10 bases identical to TRBD2. Material: PBMCs or a T cell subset sorted from them (not recorded which). In nucleotides, the CDR3 is TGTGCCAGCAGCTCATTAGAAGCGGGAGGGCAAGAGACCCAGTACTTC. Amino acids: CASSSLEAGGQETQYF. The full variable domain, its missing parts supplied by reference TRBV7-9 and TRBJ2-5, is DTGVSQNPRHKITKRGQNVTFRCDPISEHNRLYWYRQTLGQGPEFLTYFQNEAQLEKSRLLSDRFSAERPKGSFSTLEIQRTEQGDSAMYLCASSSLEAGGQETQYFGPGTRLLVL.